These T cell receptor beta chains were read from a single sample in a study of cytomegalovirus exposure and HLA in healthy donors. Clones were read by immunoSEQ multiplex PCR, and TCRdb kept only the in-frame ones, dropping some. The sample includes under 150,000 clones, roughly 80% seen only once; the top ten take roughly 4%. The material sequenced was PBMCs. All receptors derive from a woman in her thirties or forties in good health and CMV-seropositive. Both conserved end residues are trimmed from each CDR3. Size is stated for part of the rows, as once, few or many counts, or as a class when the clone is expanded.

>-|TRBJ2-7|TRBV4-3
ASSQGTVSLYEQY
>-|TRBJ1-2|TRBV18
ASSPPLQGAFGYT
>few|TRBJ2-2|TRBV10-3
AIQGNTGELF
>-|TRBJ2-1|TRBV5-1
ASSIRTSGGANEQF
>-|TRBJ2-7|TRBV6-5
ASSLLGTLADEQY
>-|TRBJ2-5|TRBV29-1
SVEEAGGLAGGLQETQY
>once|TRBJ2-2|TRBV4-1
ASSPGWLAVTGELF
>few|TRBJ1-1|TRBV27
ASSLTGQGLSEAF
>-|TRBJ2-3|TRBV2
ASSEMVAYEDTQY
>-|TRBJ1-1|TRBV13
ASSRRYVVGTEAF
>-|TRBJ2-2|TRBV9
ASSGASGRAGELF
>-|TRBJ1-2|TRBV18
ASSPSSFSGYT
>-|TRBJ2-1|TRBV15
ATSLRTGKRLEQF
>once|TRBJ2-1|TRBV28
ASRNRLAGGYNEQF
>-|TRBJ1-4|TRBV27
ASSTTGTVDEKLF
>once|TRBJ1-4|TRBV30
AWSVLSGEKLF
>-|TRBJ2-2|TRBV28
ASSLYRTGDRGELF
>-|TRBJ1-1|TRBV28
ASSRDNRMNTEAF
>-|TRBJ2-3|TRBV9
ASSVQGFVAGGPDTQY
>-|TRBJ2-1|TRBV7-9
ASSLQASEQF
>-|TRBJ1-5|TRBV10-3
AIRNVPGVIDDQPQH
>-|TRBJ1-2|TRBV9
ASSKIESYT
>-|TRBJ1-1|TRBV7-8
ASSPGRAARGAF
>-|TRBJ2-7|TRBV27
ASSLQGWDEQY
>few|TRBJ1-2|TRBV4-2
ASSQEKTRGNGYT
>-|TRBJ2-5|TRBV9
ASSRGAETQY